The 4 T cell receptor beta chains in this list originate from one sample, sequenced in a study of blood T cells in healthy people across ages. The second PCR ran 7 to 11 cycles with a sample-barcoded 5' primer and J-beta primers. Via MiXCR, TCRdb re-called the 5' RACE reads, giving one row per CDR3 protein. The profile shows about 770,000 distinct CDR3 sequences, under 45% of them singletons. Material for sequencing was blood. These TCRs come from a man in his sixties in good health.

The rearrangement joins TRBV6-5 to TRBJ2-6, with TRBD1 identical over 7 bases. The J segment lost 4 bases and the V segment lost 6 bases, leaving 18 bases of the junction unmatched. CDR1 is MNHEY and CDR2 is SVGAGI in the germline V gene. The CDR3 consists of 19 residues. The CDR3 region is CASRDSRDRIGSGANVLTF. CDR3 nucleotides: TGTGCCAGCAGAGACTCTAGGGACAGAATAGGTAGCGGGGCCAACGTCCTGACTTTC.

This chain connects TRBV2 to TRBJ1-2; 9 bases map to TRBD1. Unmatched junction bases numbered 5, after V lost 7 bases and J lost 2 bases. The CDR3 contains 14 residues. Germline values: CDR1 SNHLY, CDR2 FYNNEI. CDR3 in DNA: TGTGCCAGCAAAGGGGACAGGGCAAACTATGGCTACACCTTC. As protein: CASKGDRANYGYTF.

Worth noting for this clonotype: A much larger clone is a single base away; this may be a read error. The chain is built from TRBV29-1 and TRBJ2-1, with 9 bases aligning to TRBD1. Germline CDR1 and CDR2: SQVTM and ANQGSEA. J was trimmed by 13 bases and V by 6 bases; bases with no gene match: 22. This CDR3 contains 16 residues. The CDR3 is CSVYRPTGGRQETQFF. The CDR3 bases are TGCAGCGTCTACAGACCGACAGGGGGTCGGCAAGAGACCCAGTTCTTC.

CDR3 amino acids: CSAGGQETQYF. The CDR3 nucleotides are TGCAGCGCAGGGGGACAAGAGACCCAGTACTTC. This chain uses TRBV20-1 with TRBJ2-5; the match to TRBD1 covers 7 bases. CDR1 is DFQATT and CDR2 is SNEGSKA in the germline V gene (reference sequence). This CDR3 region has 11 residues.